Presented here are 11 T cell receptor beta chains from one specimen sequenced in a study of beta chain features in type 1 diabetes. The study's findings and limits: Shorter TCRB CDR3s, moderately but significantly so, were found in Type 1 diabetes patients in all four CD4+ subsets.

As every portion of the isolated RNA was reverse transcribed, the sequencing read expressed TCRB transcripts. Profiled with immunoSEQ multiplex PCR; TCRdb holds only in-frame clones, not every one. This sample has around 150,000 clones, with around 10% found just once. Antigens for these TCRs are unknown. Specimen: central memory CD4+ T cells from blood. The receptors come from a man under 40 with type 1 diabetes.

This clone was found a few times. Other DNA sequences in the sample encode the same CDR3. This chain joins TRBV10-3 and TRBJ1-2; TRBD1 aligns across 11 bases. With 0 bases clipped from V and 8 bases from J, the junction kept 5 bases outside the gene matches. In germline, CDR1 is ENHRY, CDR2 SYGVKD. The CDR3 runs to 15 residues. The CDR3 bases are TGTGCCATCAGTGAGTCGTCGGGACAGGGGGGCGGCTACACCTTC. The encoded protein is CAISESSGQGGGYTF.

This chain links TRBV7-9 with TRBJ2-5; maybe TRBD2 (6 bases). Trimming removed 4 bases at V and 5 bases at J, with 14 bases between. The CDR3 sequence is 14 residues long. Germline CDR1 SEHNR, CDR2 FQNEAQ (reference sequence). The CDR3 DNA reads TGTGCCAGCAGCTCGAGGGCGGGAACGGAGACCCAGTACTTC. Encoded protein: CASSSRAGTETQYF. Drawing the rest from reference TRBV7-9 and TRBJ2-5, the complete variable domain is DTGVSQNPRHKITKRGQNVTFRCDPISEHNRLYWYRQTLGQGPEFLTYFQNEAQLEKSRLLSDRFSAERPKGSFSTLEIQRTEQGDSAMYLCASSSRAGTETQYFGPGTRLLVL.

This chain uses TRBV28 with TRBJ1-1; D is possibly TRBD1 (5 bases). This CDR3 is built from 14 residues. CDR1 and CDR2 from the germline V gene are MDHEN and SYDVKM. Trimming shortened V by 4 bases and J by 0 bases, and 9 bases separated the two germline ends. CDR3 protein: CASSSRDLNTEAFF. As DNA, the CDR3 is TGTGCCAGCAGTTCCAGGGACTTGAACACTGAAGCTTTCTTT.

The chain is built from TRBV7-9 and TRBJ2-7; TRBD2 might be the D (5 bases). Trimming shortened V by 1 base and J by 0 bases, and 10 bases separated the two germline ends. Per germline, CDR1 SEHNR and CDR2 FQNEAQ (reference sequence). The CDR3 has 15 residues. The CDR3 bases are TGTGCCAGCAGCTTAGAACACGGAGGCTCCTACGAGCAGTACTTC. This encodes CASSLEHGGSYEQYF.

This clone was seen more than once but under ten times. Other DNA sequences in the sample encode the same CDR3. The chain combines TRBV5-1 with TRBJ2-7, with D tentatively TRBD2 (6 bases). Germline V gives CDR1 SGHRS, CDR2 YFSETQ. The CDR3 loop spans 15 amino acids. V was cut by 0 bases and J by 1 base, with 11 bases left in between. CDR3 residues: CASSLGGSGSYEQYF. As DNA, the CDR3 is TGCGCCAGCAGCTTGGGGGGTAGCGGTTCCTACGAGCAGTACTTC.

The rearrangement joins TRBV28 to TRBJ1-5, with D uncertain. CDR3 length: 14 residues. Germline lookup yields CDR1 MDHEN and CDR2 SYDVKM. V dropped 4 bases and J dropped 3 bases, with 10 bases sitting between them. The CDR3 DNA follows: TGTGCCAGCAGTTCTCTCCAGGCCAATCAGCCCCAGCATTTT. It encodes CASSSLQANQPQHF.

Only a few counts were recorded for this clone. The chain uses TRBV28 and TRBJ2-5, with TRBD1 matching 7 bases. The CDR3 contains 13 residues. Germline CDR1 is MDHEN and CDR2 is SYDVKM. V was pared by 5 bases and J by 3 bases, with 3 bases of the junction left unmatched. CDR3 residues: CASSRTGEETQYF. In DNA, the CDR3 is TGTGCCAGCAGTAGGACAGGCGAAGAGACCCAGTACTTC.

This clone came up a few times. Other nucleotide sequences in the sample specify the same CDR3. This chain joins TRBV5-1 and TRBJ2-2; D may be TRBD1 (5 bases). The germline CDR1 and CDR2 sequences are SGHRS and YFSETQ. This CDR3 has 14 amino acids. Trimming took off 4 bases at V and 1 base at J, with 8 bases between the two ends. This CDR3 is CASSPGQNTGELFF. The CDR3 DNA follows: TGCGCCAGCAGCCCCGGACAGAACACCGGGGAGCTGTTTTTT.

The chain is built from TRBV11-1 and TRBJ1-2; D possibly corresponds to TRBD1 (5 bases). Per the germline V gene, CDR1 is SGHAT and CDR2 is FQDESV (reference sequence). The V gene lost 6 bases and the J gene lost 3 bases, with 11 bases spanning the gap. The CDR3 has 13 residues. The CDR3 loop reads CASSFTGDYGYTF. The CDR3 DNA is TGTGCCAGCAGTTTTACAGGAGACTATGGCTACACCTTC.

The gene calls are TRBV11-2 and TRBJ2-5, with D hard to call. Germline CDR1 and CDR2: SGHAT and FQNNGV. The V and J ends lost 1 base and 6 bases respectively, with 9 bases between them. The CDR3 totals 13 residues. The CDR3 region has the DNA TGTGCCAGCAGCTTAGCGGTTGAGCAGACCCAGTACTTC. Protein: CASSLAVEQTQYF.

This clone was found many times. The chain joins TRBV7-9 to TRBJ2-1, with 9 positions matching TRBD2. The CDR3 sequence is 15 residues long. The trim removed 4 bases at V and 4 bases at J, leaving 5 bases unmatched. Germline CDR1 is SEHNR and CDR2 is FQNEAQ (reference sequence). The CDR3 bases are TGTGCCAGCAGCTCCCTAGCGGGGATTTACAATGAGCAGTTCTTC. This translates into CASSSLAGIYNEQFF.